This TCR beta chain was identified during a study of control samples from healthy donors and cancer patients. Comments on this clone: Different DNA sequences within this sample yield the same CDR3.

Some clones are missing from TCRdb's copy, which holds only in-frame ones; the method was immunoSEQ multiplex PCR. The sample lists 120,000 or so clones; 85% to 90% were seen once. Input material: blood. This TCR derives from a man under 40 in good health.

The CDR3: CASSLEGGIGNTIYF. CDR3 coding DNA: TGTGCCAGCAGCTTAGAGGGGGGGATTGGAAACACCATATATTTT. V is TRBV7-2 and J is TRBJ1-3; D is perhaps TRBD1 (6 bases). V lost 1 base and J 3 bases, leaving 10 bases between the germline ends. CDR1 is SGHTA and CDR2 is FQGNSA in the germline V gene. The CDR3 is 15 residues long. The whole variable domain, filled in from reference TRBV7-2 and TRBJ1-3, reads GAGVSQSPSNKVTEKGKDVELRCDPISGHTALYWYRQSLGQGLEFLIYFQGNSAPDKSGLPSDRFSAERTGGSVSTLTIQRTQQEDSAVYLCASSLEGGIGNTIYFGEGSWLTVV.